The clone carrying this T cell receptor beta chain was observed once. The junction departs from the called germline gene at one end, perhaps through a read error. This entry comes from a study of blood T cell repertoires in COVID-19. Overall study: From the United States, Italy and Spain came samples of acute and convalescent COVID-19.

The CDR3 has 8 amino acids. The germline V gene encodes CDR1 LNHDA and CDR2 SQIVND (reference sequence). The data were produced by immunoSEQ multiplex PCR, yet TCRdb's version contains in-frame clones alone and is incomplete. The data contain around 150,000 clones, 84% of them singletons. The chain joins TRBV19 to TRBJ2-5; TRBD2 is a possible D gene (5 bases). This TCR derives from a man aged 30-40 years with COVID-19, enrolled during active disease. The material sequenced was peripheral blood. CDR3 bases: TGTGCCAGTAAGGACTCAGACTTC. It yields the protein CASKDSDF.